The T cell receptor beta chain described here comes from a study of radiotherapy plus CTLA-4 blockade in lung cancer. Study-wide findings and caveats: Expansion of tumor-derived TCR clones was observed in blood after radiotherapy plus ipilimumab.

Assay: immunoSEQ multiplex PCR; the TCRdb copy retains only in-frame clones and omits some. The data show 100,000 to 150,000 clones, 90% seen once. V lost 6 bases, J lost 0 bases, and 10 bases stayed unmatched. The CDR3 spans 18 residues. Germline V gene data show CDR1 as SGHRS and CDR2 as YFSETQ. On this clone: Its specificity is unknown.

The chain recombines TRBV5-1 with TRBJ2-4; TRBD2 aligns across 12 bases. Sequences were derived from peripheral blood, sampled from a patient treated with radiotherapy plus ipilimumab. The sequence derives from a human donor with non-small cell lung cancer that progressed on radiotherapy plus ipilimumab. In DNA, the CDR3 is TGCGCCAGCACCCCCTGGACTAGCGGGACTCTAGCCAAAAACATTCAGTACTTC. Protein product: CASTPWTSGTLAKNIQYF.